The entry below gives a single T cell receptor (beta chain) sequence along with its context. Healthy bone marrow donors made up the donor group. CDR1 is MNHNY and CDR2 is SVGAGI in the germline V gene (reference sequence). The ends were cut back, 5 bases at V and 3 bases at J, with 13 bases in the middle. This CDR3 comprises 14 residues. This sample was taken from a study of cytomegalovirus exposure and HLA in healthy donors. PCR primers comprised 60 Vbeta and 13 Jbeta primers. Only in-frame clones appear in the TCRdb table, and some are missing; sequencing was by immunoSEQ multiplex PCR. The table includes 85,000 to 95,000 clones, 60% to 70% detected once.

This chain uses TRBV6-6 with TRBJ1-1; unclear D gene. Sequencing was done on a sample of PBMCs. This receptor was obtained from a woman aged 30 to 39 in good health and CMV-seronegative. This CDR3 reads CASSITTRDTEAFF. CDR3 coding DNA: TGTGCCAGCAGTATCACGACCCGGGACACTGAAGCTTTCTTT.